This TCR beta chain was retrieved from a study of CXCR3-negative and CXCR3-positive naive CD8 T cells. Study observations and caveats: Naive CXCR3-positive and CXCR3-negative cells shared similar TRBV-TRBJ usage, unlike memory cells. TRB CDR3s were more hydrophobic in CXCR3-positive than in CXCR3-negative naive cells.

Investigators sorted each CD8+ T cell subset in triplicate, taking around 290,000 cells each time. A word on this clonotype: The target antigen is unknown.

Germline V gene lookup returns CDR1 SGHDN and CDR2 FVKESK. The CDR3 is 14 residues long. UMI labels and 5' RACE were used to prepare the TRB cDNA libraries. TCRdb reprocessed the 5' RACE reads, keeping one entry per CDR3 protein, no DNA. This repertoire includes about 63,000 distinct CDR3 sequences. Material: naive CXCR3+ CD8+ T cells from blood. Stated subset: CD45RO-CCR7+CD27+CD95- naive CD8+ T cells expressing CXCR3 (TNR3+). The chain uses TRBV14 and TRBJ1-1; absent DNA, TCRdb's TRBD1 call cannot be checked. The TCR originated in a human donor in good health. Some clones in this sample may be carry-over from other donors' samples. The CDR3 sequence: CASSQDVEGREAFF.